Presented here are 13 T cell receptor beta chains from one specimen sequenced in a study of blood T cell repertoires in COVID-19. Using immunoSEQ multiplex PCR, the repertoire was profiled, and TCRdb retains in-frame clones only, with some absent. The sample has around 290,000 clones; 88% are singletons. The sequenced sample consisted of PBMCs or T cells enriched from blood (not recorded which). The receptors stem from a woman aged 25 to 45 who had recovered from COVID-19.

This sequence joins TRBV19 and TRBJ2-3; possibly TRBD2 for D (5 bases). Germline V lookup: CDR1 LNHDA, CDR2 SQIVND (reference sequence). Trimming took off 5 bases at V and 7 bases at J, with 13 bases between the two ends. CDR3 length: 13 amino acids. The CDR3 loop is CASSFEGFHTQYF. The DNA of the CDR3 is TGTGCCAGTAGTTTTGAGGGTTTCCATACGCAGTATTTT.

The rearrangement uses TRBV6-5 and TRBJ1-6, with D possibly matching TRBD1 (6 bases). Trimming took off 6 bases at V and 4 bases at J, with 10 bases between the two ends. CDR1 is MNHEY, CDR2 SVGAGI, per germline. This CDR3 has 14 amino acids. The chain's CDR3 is CASSGGQYNSPLHF. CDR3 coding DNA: TGTGCCAGCAGCGGAGGACAGTATAATTCACCCCTCCACTTT.

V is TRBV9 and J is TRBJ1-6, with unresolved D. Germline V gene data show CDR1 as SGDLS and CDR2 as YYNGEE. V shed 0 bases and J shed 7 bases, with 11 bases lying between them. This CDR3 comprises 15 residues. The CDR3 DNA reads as TGTGCCAGCAGCGTAGCTGTGGGCCTCAATTCACCCCTCCACTTT. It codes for CASSVAVGLNSPLHF.

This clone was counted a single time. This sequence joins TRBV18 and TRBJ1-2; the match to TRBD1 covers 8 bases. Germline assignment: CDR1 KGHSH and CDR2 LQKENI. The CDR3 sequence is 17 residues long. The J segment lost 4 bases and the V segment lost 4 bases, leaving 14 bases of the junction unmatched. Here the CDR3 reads CASSRSRDRRSGYGYTF. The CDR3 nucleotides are TGTGCCAGCTCACGCTCCAGGGACAGGCGGAGCGGCTATGGCTACACCTTC. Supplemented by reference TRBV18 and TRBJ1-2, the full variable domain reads NAGVMQNPRHLVRRRGQEARLRCSPMKGHSHVYWYRQLPEEGLKFMVYLQKENIIDESGMPKERFSAEFPKEGPSILRIQQVVRGDSAAYFCASSRSRDRRSGYGYTFGSGTRLTVV.

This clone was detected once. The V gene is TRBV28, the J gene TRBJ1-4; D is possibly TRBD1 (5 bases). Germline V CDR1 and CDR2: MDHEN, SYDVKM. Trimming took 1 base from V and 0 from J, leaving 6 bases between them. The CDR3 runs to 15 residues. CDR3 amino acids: CASSLSGATNEKLFF. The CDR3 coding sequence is TGTGCCAGCAGTTTATCGGGGGCAACTAATGAAAAACTGTTTTTT.

The CDR3 DNA follows: TGTGCCAGCAGCTTAGGGCAGCGGGCGATTACGCAGTATTTT. Protein sequence: CASSLGQRAITQYF. The chain employs TRBV7-9 and TRBJ2-3, with D possibly being TRBD2 (6 bases). The CDR3 is 14 amino acids. Germline CDR1 reads SEHNR; CDR2 reads FQNEAQ (reference sequence). The V gene lost 1 base and the J gene lost 8 bases, with 13 bases spanning the gap.

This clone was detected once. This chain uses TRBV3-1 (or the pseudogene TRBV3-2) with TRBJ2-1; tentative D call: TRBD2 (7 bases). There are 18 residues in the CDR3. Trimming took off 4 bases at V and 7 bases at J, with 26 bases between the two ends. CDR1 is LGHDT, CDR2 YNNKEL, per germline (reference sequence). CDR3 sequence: CASSRDGGRQHKGNEQFF. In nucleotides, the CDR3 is TGTGCCAGCAGCCGCGACGGGGGGCGCCAGCATAAGGGAAATGAGCAGTTCTTC.

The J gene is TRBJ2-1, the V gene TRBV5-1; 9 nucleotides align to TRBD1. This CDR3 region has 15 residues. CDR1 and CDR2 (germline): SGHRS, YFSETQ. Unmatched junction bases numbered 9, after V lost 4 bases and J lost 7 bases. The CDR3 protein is CASSPTGGMRNEQFF. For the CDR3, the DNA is TGCGCCAGCAGCCCGACAGGGGGGATGCGTAATGAGCAGTTCTTC.

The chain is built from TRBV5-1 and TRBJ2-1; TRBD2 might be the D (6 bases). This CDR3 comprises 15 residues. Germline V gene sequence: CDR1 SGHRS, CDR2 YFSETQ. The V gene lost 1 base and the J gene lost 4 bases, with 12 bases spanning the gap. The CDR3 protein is CASSLRRGRYNEQFF. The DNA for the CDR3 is TGCGCCAGCAGCTTGCGGAGGGGTCGGTACAATGAGCAGTTCTTC.

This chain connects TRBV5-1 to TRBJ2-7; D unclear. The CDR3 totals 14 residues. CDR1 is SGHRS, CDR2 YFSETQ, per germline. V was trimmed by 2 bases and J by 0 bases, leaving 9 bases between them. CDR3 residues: CASSFIPGSYEQYF. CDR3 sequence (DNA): TGCGCCAGCAGCTTTATTCCCGGCTCCTACGAGCAGTACTTC.

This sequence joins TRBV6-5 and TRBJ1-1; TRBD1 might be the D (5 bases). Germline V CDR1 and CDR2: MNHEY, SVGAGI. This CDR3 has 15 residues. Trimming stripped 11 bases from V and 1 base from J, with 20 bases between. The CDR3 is CAVASGGGWNTEAFF. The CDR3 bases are TGTGCCGTTGCCAGTGGGGGAGGTTGGAACACTGAAGCTTTCTTT.

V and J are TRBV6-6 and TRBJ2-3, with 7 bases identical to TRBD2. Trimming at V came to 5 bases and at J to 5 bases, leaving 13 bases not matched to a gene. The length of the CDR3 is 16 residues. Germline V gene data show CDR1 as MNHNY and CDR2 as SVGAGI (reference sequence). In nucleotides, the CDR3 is TGTGCCAGCAGTCGACTGGGACTATCTTCACTAGATACGCAGTATTTT. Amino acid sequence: CASSRLGLSSLDTQYF.

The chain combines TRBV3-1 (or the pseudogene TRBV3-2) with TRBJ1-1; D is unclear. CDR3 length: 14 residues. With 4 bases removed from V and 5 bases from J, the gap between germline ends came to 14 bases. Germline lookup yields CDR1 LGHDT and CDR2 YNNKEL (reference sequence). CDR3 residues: CASSLGLGRTEAFF. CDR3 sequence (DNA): TGTGCCAGCAGCCTCGGTCTAGGGAGGACTGAAGCTTTCTTT.